This TCR beta chain came from a study of T cells in tuberculosis. Germline V CDR1 and CDR2: SGHTA, FQGTGA. There are 18 residues in the CDR3. Trimming removed 5 bases at V and 0 bases at J, with 17 bases between. TCRdb's copy holds only in-frame clones and misses some; the assay was immunoSEQ multiplex PCR. The table includes roughly 35,000 clones, approximately 93% detected once. The J gene is TRBJ2-6, the V gene TRBV7-3; maybe TRBD1 (5 bases). The source material was PBMCs. This clonotype was sampled from a donor aged 10 to 29 with latent tuberculosis or without tuberculosis infection. This CDR3 is CASSPQGSLSSGANVLTF. DNA for the CDR3: TGTGCCAGCAGCCCTCAGGGTAGTCTCAGCTCTGGGGCCAACGTCCTGACTTTC. Supplemented by reference TRBV7-3 and TRBJ2-6, the full variable domain reads GAGVSQTPSNKVTEKGKYVELRCDPISGHTALYWYRQSLGQGPEFLIYFQGTGAADDSGLPNDRFFAVRPEGSVSTLKIQRTERGDSAVYLCASSPQGSLSSGANVLTFGAGSRLTVL.